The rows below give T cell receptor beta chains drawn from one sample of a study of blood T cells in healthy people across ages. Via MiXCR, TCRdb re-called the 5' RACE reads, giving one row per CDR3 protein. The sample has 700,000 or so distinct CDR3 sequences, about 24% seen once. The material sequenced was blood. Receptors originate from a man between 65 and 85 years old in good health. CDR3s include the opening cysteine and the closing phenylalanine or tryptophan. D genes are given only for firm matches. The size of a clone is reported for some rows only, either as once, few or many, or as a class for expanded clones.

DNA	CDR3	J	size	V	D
TGTGCCACCAGCAGAGATTTCACGGGATCACCCCTCCACTTT	CATSRDFTGSPLHF	TRBJ1-6	-	TRBV15	-
TGTGCCAGCAGCTTGACCCGAGGCACAGATACGCAGTATTTT	CASSLTRGTDTQYF	TRBJ2-3	-	TRBV7-2	-
TGCAGTGCTAGGCGCTCGGGGGTTGATGGCTACACCTTC	CSARRSGVDGYTF	TRBJ1-2	few	TRBV20-1	-
TGCAGCGCCCGAAAAATGGGGGACTATGGCTACACCTTC	CSARKMGDYGYTF	TRBJ1-2	-	TRBV29-1	-
TGTGCCAGCAGCTACAGACAGATCTCCTACAATGAGCAGTTCTTC	CASSYRQISYNEQFF	TRBJ2-1	few	TRBV7-9	-
TGCAGTGCTAGAGATCTAACAGAAACTAACTATGGCTACACCTTC	CSARDLTETNYGYTF	TRBJ1-2	few	TRBV20-1	-
TGTGCCAGCAGTTTTTCTTGGGGAGGGGGCAATCAGCCCCAGCATTTT	CASSFSWGGGNQPQHF	TRBJ1-5	many	TRBV12-3/TRBV12-4	-
TGCAGTGCTAGTTTAGCGGGAGGTGGTAATGAGCAGTTCTTC	CSASLAGGGNEQFF	TRBJ2-1	-	TRBV20-1	TRBD2
TGCAGCGTTGAGTTCGCGGGGGGTTACAATGAGCAGTTCTTC	CSVEFAGGYNEQFF	TRBJ2-1	-	TRBV29-1	TRBD2
TGTGCCACCAGCAGAGATGGGGCAGCCGCTAATTCTGGACTGTTTTTT	CATSRDGAAANSGLFF	TRBJ1-4	-	TRBV15	-
TGCAGCGTTTCTGGGGACACCTACAATGAGCAGTTCTTC	CSVSGDTYNEQFF	TRBJ2-1	-	TRBV29-1	-
TGCAGTGCGGGGGGACAGGGGGAAACTGAAGCTTTCTTT	CSAGGQGETEAFF	TRBJ1-1	once	TRBV20-1	TRBD1
TGTGCCAGCAGACGGACAGGGTTCACTGAAGCTTTCTTT	CASRRTGFTEAFF	TRBJ1-1	-	TRBV6-2/TRBV6-3	TRBD1
TGCGCCAGCGCGCGGACAGGGGGTGTTAATGAAAAACTGTTTTTT	CASARTGGVNEKLFF	TRBJ1-4	-	TRBV5-1	TRBD1
TGTGCCAGCAGCCAATTTAATAGCGGGAGAAGGAATGAGCAGTTCTTC	CASSQFNSGRRNEQFF	TRBJ2-1	few	TRBV3-1	TRBD2
TGTGCCAGCAGTTACCCGACGTTCTATGAGCAGTTCTTC	CASSYPTFYEQFF	TRBJ2-1	few	TRBV6-5	-
TGTGCCAGCAGGGGAACCGGGACATCGTTGGCTTTCTTT	CASRGTGTSLAFF	TRBJ1-1	many	TRBV6-6	-
TGTGCCAGCACCGGTATCCTCAGCATGGTTGCAGATACGCAGTATTTT	CASTGILSMVADTQYF	TRBJ2-3	-	TRBV12-3/TRBV12-4	-
TGCGCCAGCAGCTCCAGACTAGCAGCGGACACCGGGGAGCTGTTTTTT	CASSSRLAADTGELFF	TRBJ2-2	-	TRBV5-1	TRBD2
TGTGCCAGCAGCTTTGCCAGTTCAGGATCACCCCTCCACTTT	CASSFASSGSPLHF	TRBJ1-6	few	TRBV11-2	-
TGCAGTGCCCCCCGAGTTACGGGTGGGAGCAATCAGCCCCAGCATTTT	CSAPRVTGGSNQPQHF	TRBJ1-5	-	TRBV20-1	-
TGTGCCAGCAGCTCGGACTTACTAAAAAACACCGGGGAGCTGTTTTTT	CASSSDLLKNTGELFF	TRBJ2-2	-	TRBV5-5	-
TGCGCCAGCAGCGCCCGACCAAGGACAGGTGATAATTCACCCCTCCACTTT	CASSARPRTGDNSPLHF	TRBJ1-6	few	TRBV5-1	TRBD1
TGTGCCAGCAGGGACCCGGGACAGGGAAAGAAAAACACCATATATTTT	CASRDPGQGKKNTIYF	TRBJ1-3	few	TRBV12-3/TRBV12-4	TRBD1
TGCAGTGCAAAGGGACAGGTCAGCACAGATACGCAGTATTTT	CSAKGQVSTDTQYF	TRBJ2-3	-	TRBV20-1	TRBD1
TGTGCCAGCAGTTTTGGCTCTAACTCTGGAAACACCATATATTTT	CASSFGSNSGNTIYF	TRBJ1-3	many	TRBV12-3/TRBV12-4	-
TGTGCCAGCAGTTTTAAAATAGCGGGGGGATACAATGAGCAGTTCTTC	CASSFKIAGGYNEQFF	TRBJ2-1	-	TRBV7-6	TRBD2
TGTGCCAGCAGCCAAGTTAGGGTAACCTACAATGAGCAGTTCTTC	CASSQVRVTYNEQFF	TRBJ2-1	-	TRBV3-1	-
TGCAGTGTTAGCTCGGGGGGCGATGGCTACACCTTC	CSVSSGGDGYTF	TRBJ1-2	few	TRBV20-1	-
TGCAGTGCTAGTTTAGGGGCGACTTACTATGGCTACACCTTC	CSASLGATYYGYTF	TRBJ1-2	few	TRBV20-1	-
TGTGCCAGCAGTTTAAGGAGGGACAGCAGGGGCACGACTGAAGCTTTCTTT	CASSLRRDSRGTTEAFF	TRBJ1-1	few	TRBV12-3/TRBV12-4	TRBD1
TGCGCCAGCAGCTGGACGGGGAAGGAGGAAAAACTGTTTTTT	CASSWTGKEEKLFF	TRBJ1-4	few	TRBV5-1	-
TGTGCCAGCAGCTTAGGCGGGGGGGCCTCCCTTCAGTACTTC	CASSLGGGASLQYF	TRBJ2-4	few	TRBV7-2	TRBD2
TGCAGTGCCCTAACCAACAGGGAGGTTGTATTACGGACTGAAGCTTTCTTT	CSALTNREVVLRTEAFF	TRBJ1-1	few	TRBV20-1	-
TGTGCCAGCAGTGAAGGGCTTGTTTATAGCAATCAGCCCCAGCATTTT	CASSEGLVYSNQPQHF	TRBJ1-5	-	TRBV6-1	-
TGCAGCGTTGAAGCCCGGACAGGGGAGCATGGAGATACGCAGTATTTT	CSVEARTGEHGDTQYF	TRBJ2-3	few	TRBV29-1	TRBD1
TGTGCCAGCAGCGCGGGACAGGTCAATCAGCCCCAGCATTTT	CASSAGQVNQPQHF	TRBJ1-5	-	TRBV7-9	TRBD1
TGTGCCAGCAGTTCCGGGACATCGACCGTTAACTGTGGCTACACCTTC	CASSSGTSTVNCGYTF	TRBJ1-2	few	TRBV28	-